These 20 T cell receptor beta chains were all obtained from the same sample, sequenced in a study of cytomegalovirus exposure and HLA in healthy donors (dated by TCRdb to 2016 to 2017). Library method: the immunoSEQ multiplex PCR assay. For the multiplex PCR, a mixture combining 60 forward primers for TCR Vbeta segments and 13 reverse primers for TCR Jbeta segments was used. What TCRdb holds here is the immuneACCESS table cut down to in-frame rearrangements. Part of the clones is not present; checked against another copy, under half of the missing clones reflect an unresolved V gene, and the others are unexplained. This sample has some 150,000 clones in its table, and approximately 80% of those were observed once. The ten largest make up about 4% of the sample. The sample comprised PBMCs. These TCRs come from a male donor in good health and CMV-seronegative.

V and J are TRBV9 and TRBJ2-5, with 7 bases that match TRBD2. Germline CDR1 and CDR2: SGDLS and YYNGEE. The CDR3 spans 14 residues. Trimming cost V 3 bases and J 4 bases; bases outside gene matches: 6. The chain's CDR3 is CASSAARGVETQYF. For the CDR3, the DNA is TGTGCCAGCAGCGCCGCCCGGGGGGTAGAGACCCAGTACTTC.

The V gene is TRBV6-5, the J gene TRBJ1-5; a possible D gene is TRBD1 (6 bases). The germline V gene encodes CDR1 MNHEY and CDR2 SVGAGI. Trimming took 6 bases from V and 5 from J, leaving 11 bases between them. CDR3 length: 13 amino acids. CDR3 amino acids: CASRTGRYQPQHF. As DNA, the CDR3 is TGTGCCAGCAGGACAGGTAGATATCAGCCCCAGCATTTT.

V and J are TRBV7-2 and TRBJ2-5; a possible D gene is TRBD2 (7 bases). Trimming stripped 5 bases from V and 5 bases from J, with 24 bases between. Germline lookup yields CDR1 SGHTA and CDR2 FQGNSA. CDR3 size: 17 residues. The CDR3 DNA reads TGTGCCAGCAGCCCCCGCGGGGGAGGGGGGAATGGGGAGACCCAGTACTTC. This gives the protein CASSPRGGGGNGETQYF. Complete variable domain (other parts from reference TRBV7-2 and TRBJ2-5): GAGVSQSPSNKVTEKGKDVELRCDPISGHTALYWYRQSLGQGLEFLIYFQGNSAPDKSGLPSDRFSAERTGGSVSTLTIQRTQQEDSAVYLCASSPRGGGGNGETQYFGPGTRLLVL.

This chain connects TRBV27 to TRBJ2-7; the D gene is possibly TRBD2 (7 bases). The CDR3 length is 14 residues. Germline CDR1 and CDR2: MNHEY and SMNVEV (reference sequence). V was trimmed by 6 bases and J by 6 bases, leaving 18 bases between them. CDR3 residues: CASRTLGGLSEQYF. DNA for the CDR3: TGTGCCAGCAGGACTTTGGGGGGGCTCAGCGAGCAGTACTTC.

J is TRBJ1-2 and V is TRBV9; D remains ambiguous. Trimming took off 4 bases at V and 6 bases at J, with 16 bases between the two ends. Germline lookup yields CDR1 SGDLS and CDR2 YYNGEE. The CDR3 has 14 residues. The CDR3 sequence: CASSSSTGLNGYTF. Here the CDR3 DNA reads TGTGCCAGCAGCTCCTCGACCGGGTTGAATGGCTACACCTTC.

This CDR3 reads CASSEGGGLYSGANVLTF. In DNA form, the CDR3 reads TGTGCCAGCAGTGAGGGGGGGGGCTTGTACTCTGGGGCCAACGTCCTGACTTTC. V usage is TRBV6-1 and J usage is TRBJ2-6; possible D gene TRBD2, 7 bases. Germline CDR1 MNHNS, CDR2 SASEGT. CDR3 length: 18 amino acids. With 3 bases removed from V and 0 bases from J, the gap between germline ends came to 15 bases.

V usage is TRBV10-1 and J usage is TRBJ2-2; 12 bases fit TRBD1. V dropped 2 bases and J dropped 7; count of bases not matched to a gene: 2. This CDR3 has 15 residues. Per germline, CDR1 WNHNN and CDR2 SYGVQD (reference sequence). The CDR3 is CASSEGTGGGGELFF. The CDR3 DNA follows: TGCGCCAGCAGTGAGGGGACAGGGGGCGGCGGGGAGCTGTTTTTT.

The chain recombines TRBV7-2 with TRBJ2-5, with 12 bases aligning to TRBD2. This CDR3 spans 17 amino acids. The V gene end was trimmed by 5 bases and the J gene end by 5 bases; junction bases not matched to a gene: 12. Germline values: CDR1 SGHTA, CDR2 FQGNSA. DNA for the CDR3: TGTGCCAGCAGCCTAGACTCTAGCGGGGGGGCGTGGGAGACCCAGTACTTC. The encoded protein is CASSLDSSGGAWETQYF.

The V and J genes are TRBV5-1 and TRBJ2-5; D remains ambiguous. CDR3 size: 14 residues. Germline V gives CDR1 SGHRS, CDR2 YFSETQ. V was shortened by 1 base and J by 3 bases, with 10 bases between the two germline ends. The CDR3 sequence is CASSLSTAEETQYF. Written as DNA, the CDR3 is TGCGCCAGCAGCTTGTCCACAGCTGAAGAGACCCAGTACTTC. Together with reference TRBV5-1 and TRBJ2-5, the CDR3 gives the full variable domain: KAGVTQTPRYLIKTRGQQVTLSCSPISGHRSVSWYQQTPGQGLQFLFEYFSETQRNKGNFPGRFSGRQFSNSRSEMNVSTLELGDSALYLCASSLSTAEETQYFGPGTRLLVL.

The V gene is TRBV7-9, the J gene TRBJ1-3; D gene unclear. The germline CDR1 and CDR2 sequences are SEHNR and FQNEAQ (reference sequence). This CDR3 comprises 15 residues. V shed 0 bases and J shed 2 bases, with 8 bases lying between them. The CDR3 is CASSLARGTGNTIYF. CDR3 in DNA: TGTGCCAGCAGCTTAGCCCGGGGTACTGGAAACACCATATATTTT.

V gene TRBV19 combines with J gene TRBJ2-1; 9 bases match TRBD1. Germline V CDR1 and CDR2: LNHDA, SQIVND (reference sequence). Trimming at V came to 7 bases and at J to 4 bases, leaving 8 bases not matched to a gene. The CDR3 is 15 amino acids. The CDR3 loop is CASKLQGAGYNEQFF. The CDR3 DNA reads TGTGCCAGTAAACTACAGGGGGCGGGATACAATGAGCAGTTCTTC.

The chain carries TRBV27 and TRBJ2-3; perhaps TRBD2 as D (7 bases). V lost 5 bases to trimming and J lost 7 bases, with 19 bases between them. From germline, CDR1 is MNHEY and CDR2 SMNVEV (reference sequence). The CDR3 is 15 amino acids. CDR3 coding DNA: TGTGCCAGCAGTCCCAGTGGGAGGGGGTGGAATACGCAGTATTTT. The encoded protein is CASSPSGRGWNTQYF.

V is TRBV11-2 and J is TRBJ2-7; no definite D call. The CDR3 is made up of 11 amino acids. The germline CDR1 and CDR2 sequences are SGHAT and FQNNGV. The CDR3 region is CASSLLRTISV. CDR3 in DNA: TGTGCCAGCAGCCTTTTAAGAACGATTTCGGTC.

The J gene is TRBJ1-3, the V gene TRBV18, with D hard to call. Trimming removed 2 bases at V and 3 bases at J, with 11 bases between. The CDR3 covers 15 residues. The germline CDR1 and CDR2 sequences are KGHSH and LQKENI. The CDR3 sequence: CASSPGPGYGNTIYF. CDR3 DNA: TGTGCCAGCTCACCAGGTCCGGGGTATGGAAACACCATATATTTT.

V gene TRBV28 combines with J gene TRBJ2-1, with 8 bases lining up with TRBD2. The CDR3 totals 15 residues. J was trimmed by 5 bases and V by 10 bases; bases with no gene match: 13. Per the germline V gene, CDR1 is MDHEN and CDR2 is SYDVKM. In DNA form, the CDR3 reads TGTGCCATAAGCAGACCGGGGGGGCCGGACAATGAGCAGTTCTTC. This codes for CAISRPGGPDNEQFF.

Concerning this clone itself: Relative to the germline gene, one junction end is altered; a read error may explain this. The same CDR3 arises from other DNA sequences in this sample as well. V gene TRBV4-1 combines with J gene TRBJ1-1; a possible D gene is TRBD1 (6 bases). The CDR3 is made up of 15 amino acids. Germline V gene data show CDR1 as MGHRA and CDR2 as YSYEKL. The CDR3, as DNA: TGCGCCAGCAACCGGATTGGACAGAAGAACACTGAGGCTTTCTTT. Translation: CASNRIGQKNTEAFF.

This chain uses TRBV7-3 with TRBJ2-2; D remains ambiguous. This CDR3 spans 14 amino acids. The V gene's germline CDR1 is SGHTA and CDR2 FQGTGA. V was pared by 2 bases and J by 4 bases, with 8 bases between. The CDR3 sequence: CASSLGVGTGELFF. As DNA, the CDR3 is TGTGCCAGCAGCTTAGGAGTAGGCACCGGGGAGCTGTTTTTT.

This clone appeared once. The CDR3 reads CASSPDRDQPQHF. Here the CDR3 DNA reads TGTGCCAGCTCACCGGACAGGGATCAGCCCCAGCATTTT. This chain joins TRBV18 and TRBJ1-5; 8 bases are shared with TRBD1. There are 13 residues in the CDR3. The ends lost 3 bases at V and 5 bases at J; junction bases unmatched: 0. Germline V lookup: CDR1 KGHSH, CDR2 LQKENI.

The gene calls are TRBV6-5 and TRBJ2-3; 7 nucleotides align to TRBD1. CDR3 length: 16 amino acids. Unmatched junction bases numbered 7, after V lost 2 bases and J lost 2 bases. CDR1 is MNHEY, CDR2 SVGAGI, per germline. CDR3 DNA sequence: TGTGCCAGCAGTTACCCGGGACAGAGGTTCACAGATACGCAGTATTTT. Translation: CASSYPGQRFTDTQYF.

This chain joins TRBV11-2 and TRBJ2-7; the D gene is possibly TRBD2 (6 bases). The CDR3 covers 15 residues. V shed 3 bases and J shed 7 bases, with 19 bases lying between them. Germline CDR1 is SGHAT and CDR2 is FQNNGV. CDR3 sequence (DNA): TGTGCCAGCAGCTTGGTGGGAGGCCCTAACTGGGAGCAGTACTTC. Its protein product is CASSLVGGPNWEQYF. Full variable domain (rest looked up from reference TRBV11-2 and TRBJ2-7): EAGVAQSPRYKIIEKRQSVAFWCNPISGHATLYWYQQILGQGPKLLIQFQNNGVVDDSQLPKDRFSAERLKGVDSTLKIQPAKLEDSAVYLCASSLVGGPNWEQYFGPGTRLTVT.